The entry below gives a single T cell receptor beta chain sequence along with its context. Amplified TCR beta CDR3 regions derived from RNA transcripts. During a first-round RT-PCR of the TCR CDR3, the HTBI primer set was used. TCRdb redid the calling of the multiplex PCR reads with MiXCR, one entry per CDR3 protein. The sample holds hundreds of thousands of distinct CDR3 sequences; just over 35% are singletons and the top ten take 30% to 40%. This entry belongs to a study of T cells in Graves' hyperthyroidism and ophthalmopathy. The V end lost 0 bases, the J end lost 4 bases, and 12 bases lay between the germline ends. The CDR3 runs 15 residues. Germline loops: CDR1 SGHVS, CDR2 FQNEAQ. Exclusion of a patient resulted from uncontrolled infection, other autoimmune disease, pregnancy or lactation. On the basis of clinical symptoms, serum thyroxine and TRAb, thyroid ultrasound and orbital computed tomography, diagnoses were made.

Sequencing used blood. The V and J genes are TRBV7-8 and TRBJ1-2, with D possibly matching TRBD1 (5 bases). The TCR comes from a woman in her forties with Graves' hyperthyroidism. The CDR3 region is CASSLAPREGYGYTF. CDR3 nucleotides: TGTGCCAGCAGCTTAGCGCCCAGGGAAGGCTATGGCTACACCTTC.